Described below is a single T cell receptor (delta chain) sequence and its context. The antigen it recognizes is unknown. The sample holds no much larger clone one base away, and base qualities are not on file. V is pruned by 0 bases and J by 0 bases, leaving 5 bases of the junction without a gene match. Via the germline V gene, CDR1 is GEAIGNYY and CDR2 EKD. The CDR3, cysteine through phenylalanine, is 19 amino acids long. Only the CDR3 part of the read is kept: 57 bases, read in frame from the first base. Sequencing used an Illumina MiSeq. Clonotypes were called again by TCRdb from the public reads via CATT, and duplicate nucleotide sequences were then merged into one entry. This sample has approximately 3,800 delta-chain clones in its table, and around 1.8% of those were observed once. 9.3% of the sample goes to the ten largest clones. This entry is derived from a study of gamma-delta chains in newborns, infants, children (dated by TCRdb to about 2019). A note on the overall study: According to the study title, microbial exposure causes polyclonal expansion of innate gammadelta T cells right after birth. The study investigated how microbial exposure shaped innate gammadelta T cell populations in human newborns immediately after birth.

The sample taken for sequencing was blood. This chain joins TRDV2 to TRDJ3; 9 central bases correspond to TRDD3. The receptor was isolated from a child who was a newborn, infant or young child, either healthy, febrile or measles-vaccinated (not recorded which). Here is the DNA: TGTGCCTGTGACACCTGGGGATACGAGAGCTCCTGGGACACCCGACAGATGTTTTTC. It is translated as CACDTWGYESSWDTRQMFF.